A single sample gave rise to the 21 T cell receptor beta chains below, sequenced in a study of blood T cell repertoires in COVID-19. The data were produced by immunoSEQ multiplex PCR, yet TCRdb's version contains in-frame clones alone and is incomplete. The data show fewer than 250,000 clones, around four fifths seen once. The specimen was peripheral blood. The source is a woman of 80 years or more with COVID-19, enrolled during active disease.

This chain uses TRBV2 with TRBJ1-2; 9 bases line up with TRBD1. Trimming took 6 bases from V and 4 from J; bases not matched to a gene: 6. Looked up from germline, CDR1 is SNHLY and CDR2 is FYNNEI. This CDR3 has 14 residues. DNA for the CDR3: TGTGCCAGCAGAAGGGACAGGGCTGGCTATGGCTACACCTTC. Its translation: CASRRDRAGYGYTF.

The chain carries TRBV6-5 and TRBJ1-4; no clear D gene. V was pared by 5 bases and J by 6 bases, with 16 bases between. Germline loops: CDR1 MNHEY, CDR2 SVGAGI. This CDR3 has 15 residues. The CDR3 loop reads CASSLQRGLDEKLFF. CDR3 DNA: TGTGCCAGCAGTCTTCAGAGAGGGCTGGATGAAAAACTGTTTTTT.

This clone was counted a few times. The chain has TRBV7-3 and TRBJ2-2; D perhaps matches TRBD1 (6 bases). V lost 5 bases, J lost 1 base, and 11 bases lay in between. The length of the CDR3 is 15 residues. Per germline, CDR1 SGHTA and CDR2 FQGTGA. CDR3 residues: CASSQGHLNTGELFF. The CDR3 bases are TGTGCCAGCAGCCAGGGACACTTGAACACCGGGGAGCTGTTTTTT.

V usage is TRBV2 and J usage is TRBJ2-2; 7 bases fit TRBD2. The ends lost 7 bases at V and 3 bases at J; junction bases unmatched: 8. This CDR3 region has 15 residues. Germline values: CDR1 SNHLY, CDR2 FYNNEI. Here the CDR3 DNA reads TGTGCCAGCACGGGGCGGGGGAGGTACACCGGGGAGCTGTTTTTT. Translation: CASTGRGRYTGELFF.

This sequence joins TRBV4-1 and TRBJ1-3; tentative D call: TRBD1 (5 bases). This CDR3 comprises 14 residues. Germline V gene lookup returns CDR1 MGHRA and CDR2 YSYEKL. Deletions cut 4 bases from V and 4 bases from J, with 11 bases between. In DNA form, the CDR3 reads TGCGCCAGCAGCCGGGGCAGTTTGGGAAACACCATATATTTT. Translating gives CASSRGSLGNTIYF.

The chain links TRBV5-1 to TRBJ2-1; TRBD1 is a possible D gene (6 bases). Trimming took 0 bases from V and 2 from J, leaving 9 bases between them. The CDR3 totals 15 residues. CDR1 is SGHRS, CDR2 YFSETQ, per germline. The CDR3 sequence is CASSLDTGTYNEQFF. In DNA, the CDR3 is TGCGCCAGCAGCTTGGATACAGGGACCTACAATGAGCAGTTCTTC. The variable domain in full, with the rest retrieved from reference TRBV5-1 and TRBJ2-1, is KAGVTQTPRYLIKTRGQQVTLSCSPISGHRSVSWYQQTPGQGLQFLFEYFSETQRNKGNFPGRFSGRQFSNSRSEMNVSTLELGDSALYLCASSLDTGTYNEQFFGPGTRLTVL.

This CDR3 reads CASSGKQLTNEKLFF. The CDR3 DNA sequence: TGTGCCAGCAGCGGGAAACAGTTAACTAATGAAAAACTGTTTTTT. The rearrangement uses TRBV9 and TRBJ1-4; unclear D gene. V gave up 3 bases and J gave up 1 base, with 10 bases separating them. The CDR3 extends over 15 amino acids. Germline lookup yields CDR1 SGDLS and CDR2 YYNGEE.

The CDR3: CASSRGTANYGYTF. CDR3 coding DNA: TGTGCCAGCAGCCGCGGGACAGCTAACTATGGCTACACCTTC. The chain joins TRBV6-6 to TRBJ1-2; 7 nucleotides align to TRBD1. V gave up 6 bases and J gave up 0 bases; unmatched junction bases: 4. The CDR3 consists of 14 residues. Germline lookup yields CDR1 MNHNY and CDR2 SVGAGI (reference sequence).

The chain links TRBV5-6 to TRBJ2-5; 8 nucleotides line up with TRBD2. With V trimmed by 0 bases and J by 3 bases, 4 bases remained unmatched. The CDR3 contains 15 residues. Germline values: CDR1 SGHDT, CDR2 YYEEEE. As DNA, the CDR3 is TGTGCCAGCAGCTTGGCGGGGCGGGGGGAAGAGACCCAGTACTTC. Translated: CASSLAGRGEETQYF.

Details on this clone: Other DNA sequences in this specimen translate into the identical CDR3. The chain links TRBV29-1 to TRBJ1-2; D may be TRBD1 (6 bases). The V end lost 6 bases, the J end lost 4 bases, and 9 bases lay between the germline ends. This CDR3 contains 11 residues. Germline CDR1 and CDR2: SQVTM and ANQGSEA. The CDR3 loop reads CSVVDSYGYTF. The CDR3 DNA reads TGCAGCGTCGTGGACAGCTATGGCTACACCTTC.

The chain employs TRBV6-5 and TRBJ1-3, with 7 bases lining up with TRBD1. V lost 8 bases and J lost 3; bases outside the gene matches: 7. Germline CDR1 reads MNHEY; CDR2 reads SVGAGI. The CDR3 totals 14 residues. The DNA for the CDR3 is TGTGCCAGCGGATACAGGGGAGGTGGAAACACCATATATTTT. Its protein product is CASGYRGGGNTIYF.

The chain has TRBV18 and TRBJ2-7; no clear D gene. Germline V gives CDR1 KGHSH, CDR2 LQKENI. V dropped 3 bases and J dropped 0 bases, with 9 bases sitting between them. The CDR3 runs 14 residues. The CDR3 loop is CASSPGSSSYEQYF. CDR3 in DNA: TGTGCCAGCTCACCGGGCTCCAGCTCCTACGAGCAGTACTTC.

About this clone: The junction differs from germline at one of its ends, possibly a read error. This chain connects TRBV25-1 to TRBJ1-2; TRBD1 matches 7 bases. Germline V gives CDR1 MGHDK, CDR2 SYGVNS. This CDR3 contains 13 residues. CDR3 sequence reads: CANSAFTGDGYTF. CDR3 coding DNA: TGTGCCAACAGTGCTTTCACAGGGGACGGCTACACCTTC.

The chain uses TRBV19 and TRBJ1-2; 8 nucleotides line up with TRBD1. The CDR3 runs to 15 residues. V gave up 5 bases and J gave up 3 bases; unmatched junction bases: 8. CDR1 and CDR2 (germline): LNHDA, SQIVND (reference sequence). The DNA of the CDR3 is TGTGCCAGTAGTGCGAGGGACAGGAACTACTATGGCTACACCTTC. This gives the protein CASSARDRNYYGYTF.

The chain has TRBV6-2 or TRBV6-3 and TRBJ1-1; D perhaps matches TRBD1 (5 bases). The germline V and J ends were trimmed by 0 bases and 4 bases, with 12 bases remaining between them. This CDR3 comprises 15 residues. Germline values: CDR1 MNHEY, CDR2 SVGEGT. CDR3 nucleotides: TGTGCCAGCAGTTACTCGGACGGCAGGGCCACTGAAGCTTTCTTT. It is translated as CASSYSDGRATEAFF.

The chain couples TRBV7-9 to TRBJ1-1, with D perhaps matching TRBD1 (6 bases). The V gene's germline CDR1 is SEHNR and CDR2 FQNEAQ (reference sequence). The CDR3 extends over 15 amino acids. V lost 2 bases and J lost 5, with 15 bases in between. Written as DNA, the CDR3 is TGTGCCAGCAGCTTATCGGGGCCGAGGGGGACTGAAGCTTTCTTT. This gives the protein CASSLSGPRGTEAFF.

V and J are TRBV2 and TRBJ2-1, with 9 bases matching TRBD2. This CDR3 has 11 residues. V was clipped by 9 bases and J by 8 bases; unmatched bases: 2. Germline lookup yields CDR1 SNHLY and CDR2 FYNNEI. The CDR3 DNA is TGTGCCAGGAGACTAGCGGATGAGCAGTTCTTC. It encodes CARRLADEQFF.

The chain combines TRBV28 with TRBJ1-3, with TRBD1 identical over 7 bases. The germline CDR1 and CDR2 sequences are MDHEN and SYDVKM. CDR3 length: 14 amino acids. V shed 6 bases and J 4 bases; nucleotides not matched to a gene: 6. CDR3 sequence (DNA): TGTGCCAGCAGCCCCGGGACAGCCGGAAACACCATATATTTT. Amino acids: CASSPGTAGNTIYF.

In the case of this clone: The sample has other DNA sequences that encode this CDR3 too. The chain has TRBV7-2 and TRBJ2-1; D remains ambiguous. The CDR3 contains 13 residues. CDR1 and CDR2 from the germline V gene are SGHTA and FQGNSA. Trimming shortened V by 5 bases and J by 2 bases, and 7 bases separated the two germline ends. CDR3 protein: CASSLDTYNEQFF. The CDR3 DNA sequence: TGTGCCAGCAGCCTCGACACCTACAATGAGCAGTTCTTC. The full variable domain, with the rest looked up from reference TRBV7-2 and TRBJ2-1, is GAGVSQSPSNKVTEKGKDVELRCDPISGHTALYWYRQSLGQGLEFLIYFQGNSAPDKSGLPSDRFSAERTGGSVSTLTIQRTQQEDSAVYLCASSLDTYNEQFFGPGTRLTVL.

V is TRBV6-5 and J is TRBJ2-1, with D perhaps matching TRBD1 (6 bases). Trimming took 8 bases from V and 5 from J, leaving 19 bases between them. Germline CDR1 MNHEY, CDR2 SVGAGI. The CDR3 spans 15 residues. Here the CDR3 DNA reads TGTGCCAGCTTTCTCGGACAGCTTACCGACAATGAGCAGTTCTTC. Its protein is CASFLGQLTDNEQFF.

The rearrangement joins TRBV5-1 to TRBJ2-5; D is undetermined. Deletions cut 4 bases from V and 7 bases from J, with 8 bases between. Germline-derived CDR1 and CDR2 are SGHRS and YFSETQ. The CDR3 contains 11 residues. CDR3 sequence (DNA): TGCGCCAGCAGCGGAGAGGTGACCCAGTACTTC. Protein product: CASSGEVTQYF.